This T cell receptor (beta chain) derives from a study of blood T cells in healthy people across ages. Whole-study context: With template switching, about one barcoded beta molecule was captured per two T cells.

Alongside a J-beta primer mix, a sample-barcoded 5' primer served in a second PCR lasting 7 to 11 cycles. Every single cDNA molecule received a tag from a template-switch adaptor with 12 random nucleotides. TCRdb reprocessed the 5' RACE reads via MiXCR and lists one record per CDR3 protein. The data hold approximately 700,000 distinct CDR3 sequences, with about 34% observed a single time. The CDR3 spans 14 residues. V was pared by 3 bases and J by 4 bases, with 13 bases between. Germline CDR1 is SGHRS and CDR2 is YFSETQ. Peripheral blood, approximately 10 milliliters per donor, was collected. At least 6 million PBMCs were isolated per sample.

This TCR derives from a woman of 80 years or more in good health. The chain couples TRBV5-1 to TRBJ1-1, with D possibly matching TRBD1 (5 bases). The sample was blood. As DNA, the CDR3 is TGCGCCAGCAGCTCAGGGACTTCGTCCACTGAAGCTTTCTTT. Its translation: CASSSGTSSTEAFF.